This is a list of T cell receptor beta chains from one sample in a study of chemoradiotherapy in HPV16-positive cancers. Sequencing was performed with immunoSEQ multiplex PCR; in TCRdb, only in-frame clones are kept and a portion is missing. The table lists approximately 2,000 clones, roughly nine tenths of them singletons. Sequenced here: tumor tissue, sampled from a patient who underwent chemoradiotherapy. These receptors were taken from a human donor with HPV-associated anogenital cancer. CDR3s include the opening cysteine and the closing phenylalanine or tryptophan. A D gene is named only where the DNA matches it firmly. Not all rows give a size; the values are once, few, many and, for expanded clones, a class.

cdr3_nt: TGTGCCAGCAGCCCCCGGACCCGTGGTAGCTACAATGAGCAGTTCTTC; cdr3_aa: CASSPRTRGSYNEQFF; clone_size: .; j_call: TRBJ2-1; d_call: .; v_call: TRBV7-2
cdr3_nt: TGTGCCAGCAGCTTTGGAGGGGTCTACGAGACCCAGTACTTC; cdr3_aa: CASSFGGVYETQYF; clone_size: .; j_call: TRBJ2-5; d_call: .; v_call: TRBV7-9
cdr3_nt: TGTGCCAGCAGCCCATCGGGCTCGGGGTACAATGAGCAGTTCTTC; cdr3_aa: CASSPSGSGYNEQFF; clone_size: .; j_call: TRBJ2-1; d_call: .; v_call: TRBV9
cdr3_nt: TGTGCCAGCAGCCGCTCTGGGGCGGGGGGCGGAGGTAGGGAGACCCAGTACTTC; cdr3_aa: CASSRSGAGGGGRETQYF; clone_size: .; j_call: TRBJ2-5; d_call: TRBD2; v_call: TRBV7-2
cdr3_nt: TGTGCCAGCAGCGTAGTCGGCGGATACAATGAGCAGTTCTTC; cdr3_aa: CASSVVGGYNEQFF; clone_size: .; j_call: TRBJ2-1; d_call: .; v_call: TRBV9
cdr3_nt: TGTGCCAGCAGTGACTCCGGCAACTACAATGAGCAGTTCTTC; cdr3_aa: CASSDSGNYNEQFF; clone_size: .; j_call: TRBJ2-1; d_call: .; v_call: TRBV6-4
cdr3_nt: TGTGCCAGCAGCTTAGTTTCGGGTTCTGTTAACTATGGCTACACCTTC; cdr3_aa: CASSLVSGSVNYGYTF; clone_size: once; j_call: TRBJ1-2; d_call: .; v_call: TRBV11-2
cdr3_nt: TGCGCCAGCAGCTTGGCCACGGGGGAAGAGACCCAGTACTTC; cdr3_aa: CASSLATGEETQYF; clone_size: .; j_call: TRBJ2-5; d_call: .; v_call: TRBV5-1
cdr3_nt: TGTGCCAGCACCGATGAGCAGTTCTTC; cdr3_aa: CASTDEQFF; clone_size: .; j_call: TRBJ2-1; d_call: .; v_call: TRBV3-1/TRBV3-2
cdr3_nt: TGTGCCAGCAGTGAACAGGCAGGACTAGCGACCTACAATGAGCAGTTCTTC; cdr3_aa: CASSEQAGLATYNEQFF; clone_size: .; j_call: TRBJ2-1; d_call: TRBD2; v_call: TRBV25-1
cdr3_nt: TGTGCCAGTGCCGGGACAGGGGGATTTGCTGGAAACACCATATATTTT; cdr3_aa: CASAGTGGFAGNTIYF; clone_size: .; j_call: TRBJ1-3; d_call: TRBD1; v_call: TRBV2
cdr3_nt: TGTGCCAGCAGCTTACAGGGTTGGCCGTTTCAAGAGACCCAGTACTTC; cdr3_aa: CASSLQGWPFQETQYF; clone_size: .; j_call: TRBJ2-5; d_call: .; v_call: TRBV7-9
cdr3_nt: TGTGCCAGCAGTTATGGGAGGCATGGCTACACCTTC; cdr3_aa: CASSYGRHGYTF; clone_size: .; j_call: TRBJ1-2; d_call: .; v_call: TRBV6-5
cdr3_nt: TGCAGCGTTGTTTCTCCGGACGTTGAGCAGTTCTTC; cdr3_aa: CSVVSPDVEQFF; clone_size: .; j_call: TRBJ2-1; d_call: .; v_call: TRBV29-1
cdr3_nt: TGTGCCAGCAGCGTTTTTGACTCAGGGGTCGGGGAGACCCAGTACTTC; cdr3_aa: CASSVFDSGVGETQYF; clone_size: .; j_call: TRBJ2-5; d_call: .; v_call: TRBV9
cdr3_nt: TGCGCCAGCAGCCAAGGTCACGGAAACACCATATATTTT; cdr3_aa: CASSQGHGNTIYF; clone_size: .; j_call: TRBJ1-3; d_call: .; v_call: TRBV4-1
cdr3_nt: TGTGCCAGCAGAACAGGGGGGGTAAACATTCAGTACTTC; cdr3_aa: CASRTGGVNIQYF; clone_size: .; j_call: TRBJ2-4; d_call: .; v_call: TRBV27
cdr3_nt: TGTGCCAGCAGCTTAGTGGGGACTTATGGCTACACCTTC; cdr3_aa: CASSLVGTYGYTF; clone_size: .; j_call: TRBJ1-2; d_call: .; v_call: TRBV7-9
cdr3_nt: TGTGCCAGCAGCTTGGGACTAGCGGGAGGGCCCTCGCGGAATGAGCAGTTCTTC; cdr3_aa: CASSLGLAGGPSRNEQFF; clone_size: .; j_call: TRBJ2-1; d_call: TRBD2; v_call: TRBV11-3
cdr3_nt: TGTGCCAGCAGCCGGGAAGGAACCTGGCCCCAGCATTTT; cdr3_aa: CASSREGTWPQHF; clone_size: once; j_call: TRBJ1-5; d_call: .; v_call: TRBV7-2
cdr3_nt: TGTGCCAGCAGTGATTACTATGGCTACACCTTC; cdr3_aa: CASSDYYGYTF; clone_size: .; j_call: TRBJ1-2; d_call: .; v_call: TRBV6-4
cdr3_nt: TGTGCCAGCAGCTCCCTCGGGGAGTGGTCCTACGAGCAGTACTTC; cdr3_aa: CASSSLGEWSYEQYF; clone_size: few; j_call: TRBJ2-7; d_call: .; v_call: TRBV7-9
cdr3_nt: TGCGCCAGCAGTTTACAGGGGGCGCCTTTAGATACGCAGTATTTT; cdr3_aa: CASSLQGAPLDTQYF; clone_size: .; j_call: TRBJ2-3; d_call: TRBD1; v_call: TRBV5-1
cdr3_nt: TGTGCCAGCAGTGATACTAGCGGGGCTACAGATACGCAGTATTTT; cdr3_aa: CASSDTSGATDTQYF; clone_size: .; j_call: TRBJ2-3; d_call: TRBD2; v_call: TRBV6-4
cdr3_nt: TGTGCCAGCAGTTACTCGAAGCCAGGGGGCGTAGGCTACACCTTC; cdr3_aa: CASSYSKPGGVGYTF; clone_size: .; j_call: TRBJ1-2; d_call: TRBD1; v_call: TRBV6-5
cdr3_nt: TGTGCCAGCAGTTCACAGGGACGGGGCTACACCTTC; cdr3_aa: CASSSQGRGYTF; clone_size: .; j_call: TRBJ1-2; d_call: .; v_call: TRBV28
cdr3_nt: TGTGCCAGCTCCCCCGCCTTACAGGGCCCGAACACTGAAGCTTTCTTT; cdr3_aa: CASSPALQGPNTEAFF; clone_size: .; j_call: TRBJ1-1; d_call: .; v_call: TRBV18
cdr3_nt: TGTGCCAGCAGCGCGACTAGCGGCCTCTACAATGAGCAGTTCTTC; cdr3_aa: CASSATSGLYNEQFF; clone_size: .; j_call: TRBJ2-1; d_call: TRBD2; v_call: TRBV9
cdr3_nt: TGTGCCAGCTCACCCCAGGGGAACAATCAGCCCCAGCATTTT; cdr3_aa: CASSPQGNNQPQHF; clone_size: .; j_call: TRBJ1-5; d_call: .; v_call: TRBV18
cdr3_nt: TGTGCCAGCTCTAGGGGGGGACACCCCCAAGAGACCCAGTACTTC; cdr3_aa: CASSRGGHPQETQYF; clone_size: once; j_call: TRBJ2-5; d_call: .; v_call: TRBV7-3
cdr3_nt: TGTGCCAGCAGGCTCACCTGGACAGGGTATATCGGGGAGCTGTTTTTT; cdr3_aa: CASRLTWTGYIGELFF; clone_size: .; j_call: TRBJ2-2; d_call: TRBD1; v_call: TRBV27
cdr3_nt: TGCGGCAGCAGGGGGTCTGGAAACACCATATATTTT; cdr3_aa: CGSRGSGNTIYF; clone_size: once; j_call: TRBJ1-3; d_call: TRBD1; v_call: TRBV7-9
cdr3_nt: TGTGCCAGCACAAGAGGGTCTGGGGCCAACGTCCTGACTTTC; cdr3_aa: CASTRGSGANVLTF; clone_size: .; j_call: TRBJ2-6; d_call: .; v_call: TRBV7-9
cdr3_nt: TGCGCCAGCAGCCACCTAGCGGGGGCCCTGGGTGGATACGAGCAGTACTTC; cdr3_aa: CASSHLAGALGGYEQYF; clone_size: .; j_call: TRBJ2-7; d_call: TRBD2; v_call: TRBV4-3
cdr3_nt: TGTGCCAGCAGTGATCTAAGGGGGGCAGCGAGTCAGCCCCAGCATTTT; cdr3_aa: CASSDLRGAASQPQHF; clone_size: .; j_call: TRBJ1-5; d_call: .; v_call: TRBV6-1
cdr3_nt: TGTGCTAGTGGTTTGGTACGGGAGACTGAAGCTTTCTTT; cdr3_aa: CASGLVRETEAFF; clone_size: .; j_call: TRBJ1-1; d_call: .; v_call: TRBV12-5
cdr3_nt: TGCGCCAGCAGCCAAGTTCCTAGCCGCGGCACAGATACGCAGTATTTT; cdr3_aa: CASSQVPSRGTDTQYF; clone_size: .; j_call: TRBJ2-3; d_call: .; v_call: TRBV4-3
cdr3_nt: TGCGCCAGCAGCCAGGAAACAGGGGGCCGGAGAGATACGCAGTATTTT; cdr3_aa: CASSQETGGRRDTQYF; clone_size: .; j_call: TRBJ2-3; d_call: TRBD1; v_call: TRBV4-3
cdr3_nt: TGTGCCAGCAGTGAAGTGGGGATGGGGTTACATAGCAATCAGCCCCAGCATTTT; cdr3_aa: CASSEVGMGLHSNQPQHF; clone_size: .; j_call: TRBJ1-5; d_call: .; v_call: TRBV6-1
cdr3_nt: TGCGCCAGCAGCCCCCGCGGGACAGGGTCCTACGAGCAGTACTTC; cdr3_aa: CASSPRGTGSYEQYF; clone_size: .; j_call: TRBJ2-7; d_call: TRBD1; v_call: TRBV5-1